This T cell receptor (beta chain) was documented in a study of blood T cells in healthy people across ages. Study conclusions and caveats: Strong correlation was found linking TCR beta diversity to naive T cell percentage.

This CDR3 is built from 15 residues. Trimming pared 6 bases from V and 0 bases from J, leaving 14 bases between. Germline CDR1 and CDR2: MDHEN and SYDVKM. A second PCR, run for about 7 to 11 cycles, used a sample-barcoded 5' primer plus a J-beta primer mix. TCRdb called the 5' RACE reads again in MiXCR, with one record for every CDR3 protein. The repertoire holds 1.2 million to 1.5 million distinct CDR3 sequences, with approximately 59% as singletons. Notes on this clonotype: Its antigen is still unknown.

The TCR originated in a man aged 18 to 35 in good health. The chain recombines TRBV28 with TRBJ1-2; D gene uncertain. The sample consisted of blood. DNA for the CDR3: TGTGCCAGCAGCCATACCTACAGTTCTAACTATGGCTACACCTTC. Translating gives CASSHTYSSNYGYTF.